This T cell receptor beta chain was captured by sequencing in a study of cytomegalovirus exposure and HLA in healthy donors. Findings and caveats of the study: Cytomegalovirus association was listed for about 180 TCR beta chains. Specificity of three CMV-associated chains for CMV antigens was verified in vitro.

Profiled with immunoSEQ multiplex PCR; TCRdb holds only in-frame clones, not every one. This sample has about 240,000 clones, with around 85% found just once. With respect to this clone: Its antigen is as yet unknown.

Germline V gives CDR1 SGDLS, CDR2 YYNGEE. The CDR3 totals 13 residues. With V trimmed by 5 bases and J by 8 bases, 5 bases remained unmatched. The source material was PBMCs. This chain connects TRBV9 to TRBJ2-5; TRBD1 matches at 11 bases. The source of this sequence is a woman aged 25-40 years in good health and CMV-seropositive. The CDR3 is CASRAGTGGTQYF. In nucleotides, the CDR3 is TGTGCCAGCAGGGCCGGGACAGGGGGAACCCAGTACTTC.